The sequence of this T cell receptor beta chain was determined in a study of blood T cell repertoires in COVID-19. In the study overall: The United States, Italy and Spain provided the acute and convalescent COVID-19 samples. PBMCs, B-cell-depleted T cells, or T cells were the source of the cDNA or gDNA that made up the material.

The CDR3 is 14 residues long. The germline V gene encodes CDR1 MDHEN and CDR2 SYDVKM. The germline V and J ends were trimmed by 2 bases and 7 bases, with 9 bases remaining between them. As handled by the study authors: Amplification of reference gene primers was used by the study to estimate nucleated cell counts. The table came from immunoSEQ multiplex PCR; TCRdb's copy has only in-frame clones and leaves some out. The DNA was the basis for D and trimming; V, J and clone size are from that table. The table lists 90,000 to 130,000 clones, nearly 80% of them singletons. The chain is built from TRBV28 and TRBJ1-6; D is ambiguous. The TCR sequence derives from a woman of 80 years or more with active or convalescent COVID-19. Source material: peripheral blood. CDR3 in amino acids: CASSLSPRNSPLHF. In nucleotides, the CDR3 is TGTGCCAGCAGTTTAAGCCCTCGGAATTCACCCCTCCACTTT.